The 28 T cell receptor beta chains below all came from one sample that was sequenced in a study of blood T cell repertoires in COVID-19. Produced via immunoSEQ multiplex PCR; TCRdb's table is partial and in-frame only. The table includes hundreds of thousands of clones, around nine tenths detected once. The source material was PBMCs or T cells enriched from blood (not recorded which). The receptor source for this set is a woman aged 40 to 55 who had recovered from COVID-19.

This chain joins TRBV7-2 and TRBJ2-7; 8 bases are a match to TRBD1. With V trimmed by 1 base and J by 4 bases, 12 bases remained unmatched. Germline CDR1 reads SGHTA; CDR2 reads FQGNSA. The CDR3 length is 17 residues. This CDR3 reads CASSLGGPGQGYYEQYF. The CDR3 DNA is TGTGCCAGCAGCTTAGGTGGGCCCGGACAGGGATATTACGAGCAGTACTTC. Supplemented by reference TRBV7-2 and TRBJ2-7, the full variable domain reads GAGVSQSPSNKVTEKGKDVELRCDPISGHTALYWYRQSLGQGLEFLIYFQGNSAPDKSGLPSDRFSAERTGGSVSTLTIQRTQQEDSAVYLCASSLGGPGQGYYEQYFGPGTRLTVT.

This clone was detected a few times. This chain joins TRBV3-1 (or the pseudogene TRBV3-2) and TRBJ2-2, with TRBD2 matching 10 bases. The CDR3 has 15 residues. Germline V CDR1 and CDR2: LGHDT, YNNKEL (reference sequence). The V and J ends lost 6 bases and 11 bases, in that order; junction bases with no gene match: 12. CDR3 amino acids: CASRRGLAASFELFF. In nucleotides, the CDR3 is TGTGCCAGCAGACGAGGACTAGCGGCCTCTTTTGAGCTGTTTTTT.

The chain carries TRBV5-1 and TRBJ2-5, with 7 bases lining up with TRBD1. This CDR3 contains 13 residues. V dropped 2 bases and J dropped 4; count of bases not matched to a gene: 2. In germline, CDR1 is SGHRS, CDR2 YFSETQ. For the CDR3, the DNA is TGCGCCAGCAGCTTACAGGGGACAGAGACCCAGTACTTC. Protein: CASSLQGTETQYF.

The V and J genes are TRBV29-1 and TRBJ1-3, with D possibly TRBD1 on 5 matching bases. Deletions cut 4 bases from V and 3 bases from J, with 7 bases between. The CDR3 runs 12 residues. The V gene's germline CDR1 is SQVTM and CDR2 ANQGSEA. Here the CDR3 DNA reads TGCAGCGTTGTAAGGGGTGGAAACACCATATATTTT. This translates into CSVVRGGNTIYF.

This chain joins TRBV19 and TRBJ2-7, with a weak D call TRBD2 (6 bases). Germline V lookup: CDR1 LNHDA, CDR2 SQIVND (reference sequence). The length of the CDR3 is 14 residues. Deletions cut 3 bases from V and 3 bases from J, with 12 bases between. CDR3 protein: CASSMGGGLYEQYF. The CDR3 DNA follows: TGTGCCAGTAGTATGGGCGGAGGGCTCTACGAGCAGTACTTC.

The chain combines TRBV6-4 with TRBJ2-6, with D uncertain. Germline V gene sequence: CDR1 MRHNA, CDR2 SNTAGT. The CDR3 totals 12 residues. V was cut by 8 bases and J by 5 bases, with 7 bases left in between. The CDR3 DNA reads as TGTGCCAGCCTTGCGCGGGCCAACGTCCTGACTTTC. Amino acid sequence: CASLARANVLTF.

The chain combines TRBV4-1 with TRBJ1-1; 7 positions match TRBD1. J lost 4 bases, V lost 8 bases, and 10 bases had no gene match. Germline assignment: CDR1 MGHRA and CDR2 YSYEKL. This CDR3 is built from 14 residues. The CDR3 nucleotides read TGCGCCAGCGCCCGGGACAGTCGGGGCACTGAAGCTTTCTTT. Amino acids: CASARDSRGTEAFF.

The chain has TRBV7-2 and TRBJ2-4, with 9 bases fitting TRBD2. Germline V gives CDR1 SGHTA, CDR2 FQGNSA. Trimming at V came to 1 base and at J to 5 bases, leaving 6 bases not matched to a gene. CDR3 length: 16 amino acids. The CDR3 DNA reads TGTGCCAGCAGCTTAGAGGGACTAGCAGGCGAAAACATTCAGTACTTC. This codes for CASSLEGLAGENIQYF. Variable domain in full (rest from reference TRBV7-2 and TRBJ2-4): GAGVSQSPSNKVTEKGKDVELRCDPISGHTALYWYRQSLGQGLEFLIYFQGNSAPDKSGLPSDRFSAERTGGSVSTLTIQRTQQEDSAVYLCASSLEGLAGENIQYFGAGTRLSVL.

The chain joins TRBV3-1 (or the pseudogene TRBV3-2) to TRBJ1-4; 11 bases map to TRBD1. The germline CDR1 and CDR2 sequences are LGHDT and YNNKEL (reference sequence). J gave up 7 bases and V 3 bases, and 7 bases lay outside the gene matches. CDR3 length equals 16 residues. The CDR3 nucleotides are TGTGCCAGCAGCCACCTTGGGACAGGGGGGAGTGAAAAACTGTTTTTT. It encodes CASSHLGTGGSEKLFF.

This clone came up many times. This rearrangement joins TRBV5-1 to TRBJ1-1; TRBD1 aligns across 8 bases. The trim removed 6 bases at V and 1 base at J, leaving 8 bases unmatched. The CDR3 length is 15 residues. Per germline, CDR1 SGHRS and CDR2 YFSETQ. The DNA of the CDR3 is TGCGCCAGCACCTCTTCCGGGACAGGGAACACTGAAGCTTTCTTT. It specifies CASTSSGTGNTEAFF.

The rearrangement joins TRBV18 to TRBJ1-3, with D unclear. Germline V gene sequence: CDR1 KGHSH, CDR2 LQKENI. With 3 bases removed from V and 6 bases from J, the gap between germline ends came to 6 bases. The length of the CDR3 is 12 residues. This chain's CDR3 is CASSPEENTIYF. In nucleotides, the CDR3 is TGTGCCAGCTCACCGGAGGAAAACACCATATATTTT.

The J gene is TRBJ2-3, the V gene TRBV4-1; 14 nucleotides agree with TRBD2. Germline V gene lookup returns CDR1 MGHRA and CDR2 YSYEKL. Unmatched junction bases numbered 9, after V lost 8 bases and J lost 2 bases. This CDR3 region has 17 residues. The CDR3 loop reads CASARWTSGGNTDTQYF. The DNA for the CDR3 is TGCGCCAGCGCCAGATGGACTAGCGGGGGGAACACAGATACGCAGTATTTT.

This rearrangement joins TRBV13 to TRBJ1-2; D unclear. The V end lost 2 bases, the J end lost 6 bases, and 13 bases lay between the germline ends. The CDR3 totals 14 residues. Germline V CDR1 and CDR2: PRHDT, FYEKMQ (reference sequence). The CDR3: CASSLLKGADGYTF. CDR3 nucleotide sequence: TGTGCCAGCAGCTTACTGAAGGGAGCGGATGGCTACACCTTC.

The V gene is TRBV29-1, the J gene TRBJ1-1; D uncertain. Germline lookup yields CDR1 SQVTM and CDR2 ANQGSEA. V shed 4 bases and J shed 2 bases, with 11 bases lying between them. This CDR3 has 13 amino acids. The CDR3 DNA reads TGCAGCGTTGGGAGGGCGGCTAACACTGAAGCTTTCTTT. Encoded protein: CSVGRAANTEAFF.

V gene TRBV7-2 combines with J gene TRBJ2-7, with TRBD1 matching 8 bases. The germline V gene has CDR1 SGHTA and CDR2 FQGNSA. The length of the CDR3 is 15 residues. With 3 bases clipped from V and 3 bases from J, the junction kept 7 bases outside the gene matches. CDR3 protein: CASSFPDRGIYEQYF. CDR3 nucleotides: TGTGCCAGCAGCTTCCCCGACAGGGGAATCTACGAGCAGTACTTC.

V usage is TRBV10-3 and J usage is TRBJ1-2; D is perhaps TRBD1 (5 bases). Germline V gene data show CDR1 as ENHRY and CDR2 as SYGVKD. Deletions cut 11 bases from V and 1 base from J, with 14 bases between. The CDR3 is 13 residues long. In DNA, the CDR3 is TGTGCCCTAAAAGCAGGGCTTAACTATGGCTACACCTTC. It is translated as CALKAGLNYGYTF.

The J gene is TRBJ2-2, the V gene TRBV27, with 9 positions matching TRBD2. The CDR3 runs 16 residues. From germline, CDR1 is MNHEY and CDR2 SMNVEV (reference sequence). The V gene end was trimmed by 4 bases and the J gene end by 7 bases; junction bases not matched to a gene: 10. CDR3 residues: CASSSDPGTSFGELFF. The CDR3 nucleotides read TGTGCCAGCAGTTCGGACCCCGGGACTAGCTTCGGGGAGCTGTTTTTT.

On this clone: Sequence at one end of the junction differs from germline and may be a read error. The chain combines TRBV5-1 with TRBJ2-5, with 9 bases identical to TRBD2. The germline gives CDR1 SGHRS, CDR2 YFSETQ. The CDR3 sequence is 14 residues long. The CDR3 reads CASSSTGGGAVLNF. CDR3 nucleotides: TGCGCCAGCAGCTCAACAGGCGGGGGGGCTGTATTAAACTTC.

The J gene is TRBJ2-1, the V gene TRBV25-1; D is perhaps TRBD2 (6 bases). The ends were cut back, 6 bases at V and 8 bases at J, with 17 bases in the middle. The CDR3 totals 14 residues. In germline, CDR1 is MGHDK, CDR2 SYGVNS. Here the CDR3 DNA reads TGTGCCAGCAGGCGGGACCCTCTCTTCGATGAGCAGTTCTTC. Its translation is CASRRDPLFDEQFF.

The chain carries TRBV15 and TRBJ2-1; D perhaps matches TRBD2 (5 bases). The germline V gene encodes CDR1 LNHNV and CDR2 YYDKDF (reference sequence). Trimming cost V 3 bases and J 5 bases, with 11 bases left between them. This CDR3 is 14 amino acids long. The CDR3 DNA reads TGTGCCACCAGCAGGGGAGCCTTGGACAATGAGCAGTTCTTC. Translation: CATSRGALDNEQFF.

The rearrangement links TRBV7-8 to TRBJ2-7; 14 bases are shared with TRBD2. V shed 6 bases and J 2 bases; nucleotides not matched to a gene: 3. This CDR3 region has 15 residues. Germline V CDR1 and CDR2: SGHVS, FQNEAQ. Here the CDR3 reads CASRQTSGGAYEQYF. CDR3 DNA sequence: TGTGCCAGCAGGCAGACTAGCGGGGGGGCCTACGAGCAGTACTTC.

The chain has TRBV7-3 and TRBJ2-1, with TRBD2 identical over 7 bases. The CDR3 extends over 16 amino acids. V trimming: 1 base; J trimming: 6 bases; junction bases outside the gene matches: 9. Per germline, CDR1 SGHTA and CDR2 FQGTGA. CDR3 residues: CASSLRGTGGGNEQFF. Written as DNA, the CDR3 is TGTGCCAGCAGCTTAAGAGGGACGGGAGGAGGCAATGAGCAGTTCTTC.

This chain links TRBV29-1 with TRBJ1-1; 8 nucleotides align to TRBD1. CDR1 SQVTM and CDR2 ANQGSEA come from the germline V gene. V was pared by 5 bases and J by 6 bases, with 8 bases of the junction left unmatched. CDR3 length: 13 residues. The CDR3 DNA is TGCAGCGTTAACCAGGGGGCCGGCGCTGAAGCTTTCTTT. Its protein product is CSVNQGAGAEAFF.

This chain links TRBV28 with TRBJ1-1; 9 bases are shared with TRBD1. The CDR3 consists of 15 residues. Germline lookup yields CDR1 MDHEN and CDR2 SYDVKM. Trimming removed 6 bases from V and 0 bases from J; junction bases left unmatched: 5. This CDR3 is CASRGQGDMNTEAFF. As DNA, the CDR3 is TGTGCCAGCAGGGGACAGGGCGATATGAACACTGAAGCTTTCTTT.

The CDR3 DNA sequence: TGTGCCAGCAGTCCGGGACAGGGGCGCATTAACTATGGCTACACCTTC. Residues: CASSPGQGRINYGYTF. The chain joins TRBV27 to TRBJ1-2; 10 positions match TRBD1. V was clipped by 5 bases and J by 1 base; unmatched bases: 7. Per germline, CDR1 MNHEY and CDR2 SMNVEV (reference sequence). This CDR3 contains 16 residues.

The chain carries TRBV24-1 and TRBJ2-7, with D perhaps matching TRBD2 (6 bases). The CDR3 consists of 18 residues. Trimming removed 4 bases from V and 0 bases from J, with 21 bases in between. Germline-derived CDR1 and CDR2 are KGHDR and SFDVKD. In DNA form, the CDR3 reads TGTGCCACCAGTGACCCAACCCAGGGCGGGGCCCGCTCCTACGAGCAGTACTTC. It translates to CATSDPTQGGARSYEQYF.

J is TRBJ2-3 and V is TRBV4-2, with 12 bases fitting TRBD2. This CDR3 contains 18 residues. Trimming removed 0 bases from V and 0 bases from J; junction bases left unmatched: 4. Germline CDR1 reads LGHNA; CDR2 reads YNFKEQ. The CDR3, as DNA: TGTGCCAGCAGCCAAGATCCGACTAGCGGGGGTAGCACAGATACGCAGTATTTT. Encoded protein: CASSQDPTSGGSTDTQYF.

DNA for the CDR3: TGTGCCAGCAGCGCCGCGGGGAGGAGCTCTGGAAACACCATATATTTT. Its protein product is CASSAAGRSSGNTIYF. The chain is built from TRBV9 and TRBJ1-3; D call uncertain. This CDR3 has 16 residues. V gave up 3 bases and J gave up 0 bases, with 13 bases separating them. Germline CDR1 SGDLS, CDR2 YYNGEE.